These 12 T cell receptor beta chains were sequenced from one sample in a study of CD8 T cells in Susac syndrome. A quantity of about 0.5 to 1 ug RNA underwent reverse transcription using random hexamers. Using its own MiXCR run on the immunoSEQ multiplex PCR reads, TCRdb lists one record per CDR3 protein. The sample contains about 140,000 distinct CDR3 sequences, around 95% of which appear only once. Material for sequencing was CD4+ T cells from PBMCs. The receptors were gathered from a human donor with multiple sclerosis.

V is TRBV20-1 and J is TRBJ2-5; D ambiguous. Germline lookup yields CDR1 DFQATT and CDR2 SNEGSKA (reference sequence). This CDR3 has 11 amino acids. Trimming took off 3 bases at V and 4 bases at J, with 6 bases between the two ends. The CDR3 is CSASVSETQYF. In DNA form, the CDR3 reads TGCAGTGCTAGCGTCTCAGAGACCCAGTACTTC.

This clonotype is a singleton in its sample. The V and J genes are TRBV7-3 and TRBJ1-2; D uncertain. Germline CDR1 and CDR2: SGHTA and FQGTGA. The CDR3 sequence is 16 residues long. V was pared by 1 base and J by 3 bases, with 15 bases between. CDR3 in amino acids: CASSLRSVLNHYGYTF. CDR3 sequence (DNA): TGTGCCAGCAGCTTAAGGTCGGTCCTGAACCACTATGGCTACACCTTC.

This rearrangement joins TRBV18 to TRBJ2-3; 14 bases are a match to TRBD2. Germline V gene sequence: CDR1 KGHSH, CDR2 LQKENI. CDR3 length: 19 residues. V dropped 4 bases and J dropped 7; count of bases not matched to a gene: 16. The CDR3 nucleotides are TGTGCCAGCTCACTACTGACTAGCGGGAGGGCCACCAGGAAGAATACGCAGTATTTT. Protein product: CASSLLTSGRATRKNTQYF.

The chain uses TRBV7-2 and TRBJ1-5; 11 positions match TRBD1. V gave up 4 bases and J gave up 4 bases; unmatched junction bases: 3. Germline CDR1 reads SGHTA; CDR2 reads FQGNSA. This CDR3 contains 15 residues. As DNA, the CDR3 is TGTGCCAGCAGCTCCGGGACAGGGGGAAATCAGCCCCAGCATTTT. The encoded protein is CASSSGTGGNQPQHF.

The CDR3 protein is CASSSLDRTEAFF. The CDR3 DNA sequence: TGTGCCAGCAGTTCCCTCGATCGGACTGAAGCTTTCTTT. This sequence joins TRBV27 and TRBJ1-1; the D is unclear. The CDR3 totals 13 residues. Germline loops: CDR1 MNHEY, CDR2 SMNVEV (reference sequence). Deletions cut 4 bases from V and 5 bases from J, with 11 bases between.

V and J are TRBV24-1 and TRBJ2-3; TRBD1 aligns across 10 bases. Germline CDR1 is KGHDR and CDR2 is SFDVKD. Losses at the gene ends were 1 base for V and 5 bases for J; bases not matched to a gene: 2. This CDR3 is 15 amino acids long. The CDR3 spells CATSDFGTGEDTQYF. The DNA of the CDR3 is TGTGCCACCAGTGATTTCGGGACAGGGGAAGATACGCAGTATTTT.

This rearrangement joins TRBV6-6 to TRBJ2-1; 7 nucleotides agree with TRBD1. Germline V gene lookup returns CDR1 MNHNY and CDR2 SVGAGI (reference sequence). Losses at the gene ends were 6 bases for V and 4 bases for J; bases not matched to a gene: 6. The CDR3 is made up of 14 amino acids. The CDR3 spells CASRPRDSYNEQFF. CDR3 bases: TGTGCCAGCAGGCCCCGGGACAGTTACAATGAGCAGTTCTTC.

The chain recombines TRBV27 with TRBJ2-3; 8 positions agree with TRBD1. Germline V gene lookup returns CDR1 MNHEY and CDR2 SMNVEV (reference sequence). This CDR3 spans 16 amino acids. After removal of 5 bases from V and 4 bases from J, the junction contained 11 bases not matched to a gene. As DNA, the CDR3 is TGTGCCAGCAGTCACCGACAGGGGAATTCCGCAGATACGCAGTATTTT. Residues: CASSHRQGNSADTQYF.

The chain links TRBV2 to TRBJ1-5; 9 nucleotides align to TRBD1. The CDR3 is 16 amino acids. Germline V lookup: CDR1 SNHLY, CDR2 FYNNEI. V was pared by 6 bases and J by 7 bases, with 13 bases of the junction left unmatched. CDR3 loop: CASSLGGQGRGQPQHF. The DNA for the CDR3 is TGTGCCAGCAGCTTAGGGGGACAGGGTAGAGGGCAGCCCCAGCATTTT.

The V and J genes are TRBV28 and TRBJ1-2, with D unclear. The ends were cut back, 6 bases at V and 3 bases at J, with 5 bases in the middle. CDR3 length: 11 amino acids. CDR1 is MDHEN, CDR2 SYDVKM, per germline. The CDR3 loop is CASSADYGYTF. CDR3 DNA: TGTGCCAGCAGCGCCGACTATGGCTACACCTTC.

The rearrangement joins TRBV12-3 or TRBV12-4 to TRBJ1-2; D uncertain. Trimming cost V 3 bases and J 7 bases, with 12 bases left between them. The CDR3 is 13 amino acids. The CDR3 region is CASSLTEVAGYTF. Here the CDR3 DNA reads TGTGCCAGCAGTTTGACCGAAGTTGCTGGCTACACCTTC.

This sequence joins TRBV3-1 and TRBJ2-1; 8 bases agree with TRBD2. CDR1 LGHDT and CDR2 YNNKEL come from the germline V gene (reference sequence). The CDR3 covers 13 residues. J lost 9 bases, V lost 3 bases, and 4 bases had no gene match. CDR3 amino acids: CASSQGLVTEQFF. As DNA, the CDR3 is TGTGCCAGCAGCCAGGGACTAGTCACTGAGCAGTTCTTC.